This is a list of T cell receptor beta chains from one sample in a study of identifying expanded T cells in peripheral blood. The method was immunoSEQ multiplex PCR; TCRdb's version includes in-frame clones alone and lacks a portion of them. The sample records 45,000 to 65,000 clones, approximately 86% being singletons. Sequencing used blood. The receptors come from a person aged 18 to 70 in good health. Both conserved end residues are part of each CDR3. Fields, in order: J gene, clone size, D gene, V gene, CDR3 protein, CDR3 DNA. D genes are given only for firm matches. Clone sizes are given selectively: once, few, many, or a class where the clone is expanded.

TRBJ1-6 few - TRBV2 CASSRVRVQSSYNSPLHF TGTGCCAGCAGTAGGGTGAGGGTCCAGAGCTCCTATAATTCACCCCTCCACTTT
TRBJ1-1 few - TRBV10-1 CARGLEAFF TGCGCCAGGGGCCTTGAAGCTTTCTTT
TRBJ2-5 - - TRBV4-3 CASSQDSQKGTQYF TGCGCCAGCAGCCAAGACTCTCAAAAGGGGACCCAGTACTTC
TRBJ1-2 - - TRBV6-1 CASSEAHGYTF TGTGCCAGCAGTGAAGCTCATGGCTACACCTTC
TRBJ2-3 few TRBD1 TRBV6-1 CASSSDPQGTQYF TGTGCCAGCAGTTCAGACCCACAGGGGACGCAGTATTTT
TRBJ1-1 - - TRBV21-1 CASSKEGGTEAFF TGTGCCAGCAGCAAAGAGGGGGGGACTGAAGCTTTCTTT
TRBJ2-4 - TRBD2 TRBV4-3 CASSQVPASGIQYF TGCGCCAGCAGCCAAGTTCCAGCTAGCGGCATTCAGTACTTC
TRBJ2-3 once - TRBV2 CASSEVTDTQYF TGTGCCAGCAGTGAAGTCACAGATACGCAGTATTTT
TRBJ1-2 - TRBD1 TRBV5-1 CASSLGGQSYGYTF TGCGCCAGCAGCTTGGGGGGACAGAGCTATGGCTACACCTTC
TRBJ1-1 - - TRBV11-3 CASSLDGGHVNTEAFF TGTGCCAGCAGCTTAGATGGCGGACACGTGAACACTGAAGCTTTCTTT
TRBJ2-7 - - TRBV9 CASSSGNTYEQYF TGTGCCAGCAGCTCCGGTAACACCTACGAGCAGTACTTC
TRBJ2-5 - - TRBV5-3 CARSQQQRTEETQYF TGTGCCAGAAGCCAGCAACAAAGGACAGAAGAGACCCAGTACTTC
TRBJ2-7 - TRBD2 TRBV7-2 CASSFTPGLSYEQYF TGTGCCAGCAGCTTTACCCCGGGACTATCCTACGAGCAGTACTTC
TRBJ1-1 once TRBD1 TRBV5-6 CASSPPFGGTGGESEAFF TGTGCCAGCAGCCCTCCCTTCGGGGGGACAGGGGGCGAATCTGAAGCTTTCTTT
TRBJ1-1 - - TRBV28 CASGLGATEAFF TGTGCCAGCGGATTAGGGGCCACTGAAGCTTTCTTT
TRBJ1-1 - - TRBV11-2 CASSLRGGNTEAFF TGTGCCAGCAGCTTACGAGGCGGGAACACTGAAGCTTTCTTT
TRBJ2-3 - TRBD2 TRBV18 CASSPWTSGITDTQYF TGTGCCAGCTCACCATGGACTAGCGGGATCACAGATACGCAGTATTTT
TRBJ1-5 once - TRBV7-2 CASSSSLYRPQHF TGTGCCAGCAGCTCCTCACTATATCGCCCCCAGCATTTT
TRBJ2-7 - - TRBV7-8 CASSPTYPLAGDSYEQYF TGTGCCAGCAGCCCCACGTACCCCCTAGCTGGCGATTCCTACGAGCAGTACTTC
TRBJ2-2 - - TRBV14 CASSRRTGTNTGELFF TGTGCCAGCAGCCGTCGGACTGGAACGAACACCGGGGAGCTGTTTTTT
TRBJ2-5 - TRBD2 TRBV2 CASSDGQRGGGLMETQYF TGTGCCAGCAGTGACGGCCAGCGGGGGGGCGGGTTGATGGAGACCCAGTACTTC
TRBJ1-1 once - TRBV10-3 CAITNMNTEAFF TGTGCCATCACGAACATGAACACTGAAGCTTTCTTT
TRBJ1-6 - - TRBV6-5 CASSLEGPTYNSPLHF TGTGCCAGCAGTTTAGAGGGTCCCACCTATAATTCACCCCTCCACTTT
TRBJ1-1 - - TRBV6-5 CASSYSPANTEAFF TGTGCCAGCAGTTATTCGCCAGCGAACACTGAAGCTTTCTTT
TRBJ2-3 - TRBD2 TRBV7-9 CATPPGGVQTQYF TGTGCCACCCCCCCGGGAGGGGTACAGACGCAGTATTTT
TRBJ1-4 - - TRBV15 CATEGTDYNEKLFF TGTGCCACGGAGGGGACGGATTATAATGAAAAACTGTTTTTT
TRBJ1-1 - - TRBV25-1 CASSRLGAEAFF TGTGCCAGCAGTCGACTAGGCGCTGAAGCTTTCTTT
TRBJ1-2 - TRBD1 TRBV2 CASIPGDRGLFGYTF TGTGCCAGCATTCCAGGGGACAGGGGCCTATTCGGCTACACCTTC
TRBJ2-7 once - TRBV6-5 CASRRGTLSSYEQYF TGTGCCAGCAGGAGGGGGACTTTAAGCTCCTACGAGCAGTACTTC
TRBJ2-5 - - TRBV2 CASSGGRQETQYF TGTGCCAGCAGTGGGGGACGGCAAGAGACCCAGTACTTC
TRBJ2-5 - - TRBV7-9 CASSPGSGGVGETQYF TGTGCCAGCAGCCCCGGCTCCGGCGGGGTAGGAGAGACCCAGTACTTC
TRBJ2-1 - - TRBV9 CASSVAGTNNEQFF TGTGCCAGCAGCGTGGCGGGAACGAACAATGAGCAGTTCTTC
TRBJ2-2 - TRBD2 TRBV4-3 CASSQWTSTGELFF TGCGCCAGCAGCCAATGGACTAGCACCGGGGAGCTGTTTTTT
TRBJ2-2 - - TRBV9 CASSVDPRGGELFF TGTGCCAGCAGCGTAGACCCAAGGGGCGGGGAGCTGTTTTTT
TRBJ1-2 - - TRBV5-6 CASSTQVGGYTF TGTGCCAGCAGCACCCAGGTGGGCGGCTACACCTTC
TRBJ1-1 - TRBD1 TRBV6-5 CASSYGQGGTEAFF TGTGCCAGCAGTTACGGACAGGGGGGGACTGAAGCTTTCTTT
TRBJ1-3 - TRBD1 TRBV7-2 CASSSGTVFGNTIYF TGTGCCAGCAGCTCTGGGACAGTGTTCGGAAACACCATATATTTT
TRBJ2-1 - - TRBV27 CASSLSRGFNNEQFF TGTGCCAGCAGTTTGTCTCGGGGGTTCAACAATGAGCAGTTCTTC